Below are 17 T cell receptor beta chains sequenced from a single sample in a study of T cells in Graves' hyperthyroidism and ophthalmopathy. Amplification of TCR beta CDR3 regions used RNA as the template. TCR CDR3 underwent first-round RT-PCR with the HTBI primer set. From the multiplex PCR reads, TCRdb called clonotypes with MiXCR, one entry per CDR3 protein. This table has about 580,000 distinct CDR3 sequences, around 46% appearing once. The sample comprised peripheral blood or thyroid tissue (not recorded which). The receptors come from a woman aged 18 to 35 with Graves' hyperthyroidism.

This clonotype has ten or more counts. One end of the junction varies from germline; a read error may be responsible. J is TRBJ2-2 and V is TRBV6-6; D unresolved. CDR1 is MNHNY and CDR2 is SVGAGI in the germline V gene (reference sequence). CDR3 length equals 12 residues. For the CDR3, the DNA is TGCTCCATAAGGGCGAACACCGGGGAGCTGTTTTTT. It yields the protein CSIRANTGELFF.

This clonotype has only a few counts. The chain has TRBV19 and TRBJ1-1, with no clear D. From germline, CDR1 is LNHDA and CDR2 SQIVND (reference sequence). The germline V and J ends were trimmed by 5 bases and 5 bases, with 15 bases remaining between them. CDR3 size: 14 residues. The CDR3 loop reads CASSPQKEETEAFF. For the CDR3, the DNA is TGTGCCAGTAGTCCACAGAAGGAGGAAACTGAAGCTTTCTTT. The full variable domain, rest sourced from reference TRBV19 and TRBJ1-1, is DGGITQSPKYLFRKEGQNVTLSCEQNLNHDAMYWYRQDPGQGLRLIYYSQIVNDFQKGDIAEGYSVSREKKESFPLTVTSAQKNPTAFYLCASSPQKEETEAFFGQGTRLTVV.

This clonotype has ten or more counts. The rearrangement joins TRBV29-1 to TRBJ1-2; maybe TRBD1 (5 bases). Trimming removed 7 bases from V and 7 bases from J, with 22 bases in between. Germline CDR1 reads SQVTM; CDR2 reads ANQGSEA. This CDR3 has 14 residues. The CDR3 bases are TGCAGCGCCCTCGGGGGGGGGACTAGGGCTGGCTACACCTTC. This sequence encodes CSALGGGTRAGYTF.

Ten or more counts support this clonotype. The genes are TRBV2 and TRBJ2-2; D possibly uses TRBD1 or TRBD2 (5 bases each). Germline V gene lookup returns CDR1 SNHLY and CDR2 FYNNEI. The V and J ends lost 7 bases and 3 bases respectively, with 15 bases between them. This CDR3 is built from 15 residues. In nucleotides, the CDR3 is TGTGCCAGCACGAGGGGCAGTTCTGACACCGGGGAGCTGTTTTTT. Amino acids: CASTRGSSDTGELFF.

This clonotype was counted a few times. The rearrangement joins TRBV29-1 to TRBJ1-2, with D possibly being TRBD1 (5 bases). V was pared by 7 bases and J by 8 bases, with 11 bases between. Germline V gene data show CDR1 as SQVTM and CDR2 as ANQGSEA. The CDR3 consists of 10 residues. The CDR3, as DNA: TGCAGCGCCTGGGGGGACGGCTACACCTTC. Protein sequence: CSAWGDGYTF. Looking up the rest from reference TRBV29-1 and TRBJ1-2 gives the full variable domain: SAVISQKPSRDICQRGTSLTIQCQVDSQVTMMFWYRQQPGQSLTLIATANQGSEATYESGFVIDKFPISRPNLTFSTLTVSNMSPEDSSIYLCSAWGDGYTFGSGTRLTVV.

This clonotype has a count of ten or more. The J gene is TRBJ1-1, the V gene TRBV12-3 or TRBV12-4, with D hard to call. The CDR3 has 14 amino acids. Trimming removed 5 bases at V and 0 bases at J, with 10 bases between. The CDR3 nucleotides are TGTGCCAGCAGTGAGACCTCATTGAACACTGAAGCTTTCTTT. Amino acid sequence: CASSETSLNTEAFF.

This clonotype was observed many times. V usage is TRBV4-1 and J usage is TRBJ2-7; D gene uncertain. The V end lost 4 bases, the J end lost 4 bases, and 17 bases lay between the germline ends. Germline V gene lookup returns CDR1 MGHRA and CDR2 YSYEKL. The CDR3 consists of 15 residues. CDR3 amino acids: CASSPSTYGGYEQYF. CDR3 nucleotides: TGCGCCAGCAGCCCCTCCACTTATGGTGGGTACGAGCAGTACTTC.

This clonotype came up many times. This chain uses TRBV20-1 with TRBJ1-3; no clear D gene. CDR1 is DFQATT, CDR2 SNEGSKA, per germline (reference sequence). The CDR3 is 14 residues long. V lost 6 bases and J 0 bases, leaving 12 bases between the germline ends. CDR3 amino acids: CSAVSGGSGNTIYF. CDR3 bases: TGCAGTGCGGTTAGCGGAGGCTCTGGAAACACCATATATTTT.

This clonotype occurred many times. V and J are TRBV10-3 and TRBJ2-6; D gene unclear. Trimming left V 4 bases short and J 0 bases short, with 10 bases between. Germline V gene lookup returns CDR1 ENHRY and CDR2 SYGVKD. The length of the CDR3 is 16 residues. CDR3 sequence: CAISAAKSSGANVLTF. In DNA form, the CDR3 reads TGTGCCATCAGTGCCGCGAAAAGCTCTGGGGCCAACGTCCTGACTTTC.

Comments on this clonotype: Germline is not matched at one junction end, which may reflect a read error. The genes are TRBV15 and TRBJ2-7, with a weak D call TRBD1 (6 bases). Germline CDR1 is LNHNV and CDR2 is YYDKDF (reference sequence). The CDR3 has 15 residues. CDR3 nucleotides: TGTGCCACTAGCAGAGAGGGAGTGGCAGGGGACCAGCAGTACTTC. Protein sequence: CATSREGVAGDQQYF.

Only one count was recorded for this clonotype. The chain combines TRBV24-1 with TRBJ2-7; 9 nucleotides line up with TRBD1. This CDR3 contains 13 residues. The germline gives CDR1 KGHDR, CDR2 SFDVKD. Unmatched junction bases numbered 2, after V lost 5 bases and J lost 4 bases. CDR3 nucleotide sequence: TGTGCCACCAGTGCGGGACAGGGTTACGAGCAGTACTTC. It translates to CATSAGQGYEQYF.

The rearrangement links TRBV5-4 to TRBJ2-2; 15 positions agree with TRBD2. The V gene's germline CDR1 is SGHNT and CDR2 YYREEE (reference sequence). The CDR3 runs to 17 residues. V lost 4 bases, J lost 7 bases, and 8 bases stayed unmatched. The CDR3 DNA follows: TGTGCCAGCAGCCCTGGGACTAGCGGGAGGATTAGCGGGGAGCTGTTTTTT. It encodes CASSPGTSGRISGELFF.

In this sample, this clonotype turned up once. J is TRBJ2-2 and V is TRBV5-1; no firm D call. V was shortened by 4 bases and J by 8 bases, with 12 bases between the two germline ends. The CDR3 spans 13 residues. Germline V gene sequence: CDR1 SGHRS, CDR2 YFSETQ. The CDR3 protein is CASSTAIPGELFF. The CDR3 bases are TGCGCCAGCAGCACGGCAATCCCAGGGGAGCTGTTTTTT.

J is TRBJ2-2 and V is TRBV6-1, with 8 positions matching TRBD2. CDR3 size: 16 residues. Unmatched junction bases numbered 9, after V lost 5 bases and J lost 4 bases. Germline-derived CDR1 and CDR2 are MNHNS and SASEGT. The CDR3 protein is CASSPGTGGGTGELFF. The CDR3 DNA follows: TGTGCCAGCAGTCCTGGAACCGGGGGGGGCACCGGGGAGCTGTTTTTT.

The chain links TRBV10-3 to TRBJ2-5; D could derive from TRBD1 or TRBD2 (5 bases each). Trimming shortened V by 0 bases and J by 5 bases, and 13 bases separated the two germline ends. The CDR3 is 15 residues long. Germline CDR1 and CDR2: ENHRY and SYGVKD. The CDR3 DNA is TGTGCCATCAGTGAGTCGGGGGATGTGCAGGAGACCCAGTACTTC. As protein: CAISESGDVQETQYF.

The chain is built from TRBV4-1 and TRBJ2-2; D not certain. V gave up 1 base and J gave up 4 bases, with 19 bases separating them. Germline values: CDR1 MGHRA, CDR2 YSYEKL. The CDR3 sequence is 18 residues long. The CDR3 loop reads CASSQGNSQGVATGELFF. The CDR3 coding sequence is TGCGCCAGCAGCCAAGGTAATAGCCAAGGAGTAGCCACCGGGGAGCTGTTTTTT.

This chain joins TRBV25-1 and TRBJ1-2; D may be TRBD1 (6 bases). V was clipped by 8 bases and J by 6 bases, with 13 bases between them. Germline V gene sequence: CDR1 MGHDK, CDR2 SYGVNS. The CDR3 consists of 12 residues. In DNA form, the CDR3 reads TGTGCCAGCGGTCACAGGGTTGATGGCTACACCTTC. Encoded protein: CASGHRVDGYTF.